Reported below is one TCR beta chain. This CDR3 region has 14 residues. The germline CDR1 and CDR2 sequences are LGHDT and YNNKEL (reference sequence). Trimming at V came to 4 bases and at J to 5 bases, leaving 7 bases not matched to a gene. Unique molecular identifiers (one per individual cDNA molecule) were attached. TCRdb re-called the 5' RACE reads through MiXCR, storing one row per CDR3 protein. The sample records some 38,000 distinct CDR3 sequences, 5% to 6.5% being singletons. These data are taken from a study of early T cells in non-severe SARS-CoV-2 infection. Whole-study context: Unsorted whole-blood RNA was sequenced in bulk, leaving chains unpaired.

The sequence came from an adult who was a healthcare worker with PCR-confirmed SARS-CoV-2 infection or an uninfected control (not recorded which). The specimen was whole blood. The genes are TRBV3-1 and TRBJ2-7; 8 nucleotides agree with TRBD1. The CDR3 reads CASSPWTGSHEQYF. In nucleotides, the CDR3 is TGTGCCAGCAGCCCCTGGACAGGGAGCCACGAGCAGTACTTC.